The T cell receptor (beta chain) described here comes from a study of shared clonotypes between healthy human individuals. Study findings and constraints: Sorted-subset sequencing was shown by rarefaction to be incomplete despite large depth. Lower generation probabilities were found for non-shared clonotypes than for those shared by all four donors.

Healthy HIV-negative adults with no recent acute infections or vaccinations were recruited as donors. Repertoires were generated with immunoSEQ multiplex PCR, while TCRdb's copy carries only in-frame clones and drops some. The repertoire holds around 700,000 clones, with about three quarters as singletons. Comments on this clone: The target antigen is unknown.

Germline V gene data show CDR1 as SGDLS and CDR2 as YYNGEE. The CDR3 is made up of 20 amino acids. With 0 bases clipped from V and 3 bases from J, the junction kept 11 bases outside the gene matches. The receptor was isolated from a woman under 40 in good health. V gene TRBV9 combines with J gene TRBJ2-2; 13 nucleotides match TRBD2. Sequenced material: memory CD4+ T cells sorted from blood. Subset of the sample: CD45RA-negative fraction. In nucleotides, the CDR3 is TGTGCCAGCAGCGTAGCTACGGAGGGACTAGCGGGACAATACACCGGGGAGCTGTTTTTT. This translates into CASSVATEGLAGQYTGELFF.